Below, one T cell receptor beta chain is given with its context. The antigen is not known. Trimming took 5 bases from V and 2 from J; bases not matched to a gene: 8. The CDR3 is 15 amino acids. The germline gives CDR1 SEHNR, CDR2 FQNEAQ (reference sequence). As it was prepared, the TCRbeta library received unique molecular identifiers. TCRdb re-called the PCR reads with MiXCR, one entry per CDR3 protein. The data show 500,000 or so distinct CDR3 sequences, with about an eighth seen just once and approximately 15% held by the top ten. This sample stems from a study of T-cell reconstitution after alpha-beta-depleted transplantation in children. General study points: A year had passed since transplant, and T-cell counts and diversity by then came mostly from newly produced T cells.

The receptor's source is a female patient under 10 years old who had a stem cell transplant for aplastic anemia, so the T cells may come from the graft donor. The chain uses TRBV7-9 and TRBJ2-5, with 7 bases fitting TRBD2. Sequenced material: PBMCs, mostly from graft donor cells, taken 180 days after TCRalphabeta/CD19-depleted stem cell transplant. CDR3 region: CASSRRGGVQETQYF. CDR3 nucleotides: TGTGCCAGCAGCCGCCGGGGAGGGGTGCAAGAGACCCAGTACTTC.